These T cell receptor beta chains were read from a single sample in a study of cytomegalovirus exposure and HLA in healthy donors. The protocol was immunoSEQ multiplex PCR, while the TCRdb copy is restricted to in-frame clones and leaves out a portion. Seen here are about 190,000 clones, roughly four fifths observed once, and the top ten hold around 1.9%. Specimen: PBMCs. The source of these receptors is a man aged 18 to 30 in good health and CMV-seronegative. Each CDR3 is given without its conserved first and last residue. The size of a clone is reported for some rows only, either as once, few or many, or as a class for expanded clones.

V	size	CDR3
TRBV7-2	-	ASSLVQGVTEAF
TRBV28	-	ASSSDSSNQPQH
TRBV4-3	-	ASSQAYQETIY
TRBV28	-	ASSTSISLGHSYNEQF
TRBV6-1	-	ASGEDGYT
TRBV5-1	-	ASSLGQGGHNEQF
TRBV2	-	ASSENHSDNEKLF
TRBV9	few	ASSVSGTNEKLF
TRBV19	once	ASPPSHSRVNTEAF
TRBV9	-	ASSVLSGANTGELF
TRBV6-5	-	ASSLRQYSYEQY
TRBV19	-	ASSVGTGIREKLF
TRBV14	-	ASSQVAGVRTGELF
TRBV2	-	ASSSSLAGVIDTQY
TRBV7-2	-	ASSLTGPTNEKLF
TRBV27	-	ASSSGTPPYEQY
TRBV15	-	ATSPDRDYGYT
TRBV19	-	ASSTRTSGIGNEQF
TRBV5-6	-	ASSFGQLASNQPQH
TRBV5-1	-	ASSPNVLRNTEAF
TRBV9	once	ASSGMRQGDYEQY
TRBV5-1	-	ASSSTRTSETYEQY
TRBV7-8	-	ASSPARTGGLLYGYT
TRBV5-1	-	ASSLKAAGGLKSSTDTQY
TRBV9	-	ASSVVFGGVGYNEQF
TRBV28	-	ASRTARGSGELF
TRBV28	once	ASSYGGTVETQY
TRBV6-1	-	ASSDPGESYEQY
TRBV5-5	-	ASSLPSGNTDTQY
TRBV5-6	-	ASSPAPTSSGANVLT
TRBV4-3	-	ASSQLTGTGSVGELF
TRBV29-1	-	SGGEVTGELF
TRBV7-2	-	ASSLPQWRSYEQY